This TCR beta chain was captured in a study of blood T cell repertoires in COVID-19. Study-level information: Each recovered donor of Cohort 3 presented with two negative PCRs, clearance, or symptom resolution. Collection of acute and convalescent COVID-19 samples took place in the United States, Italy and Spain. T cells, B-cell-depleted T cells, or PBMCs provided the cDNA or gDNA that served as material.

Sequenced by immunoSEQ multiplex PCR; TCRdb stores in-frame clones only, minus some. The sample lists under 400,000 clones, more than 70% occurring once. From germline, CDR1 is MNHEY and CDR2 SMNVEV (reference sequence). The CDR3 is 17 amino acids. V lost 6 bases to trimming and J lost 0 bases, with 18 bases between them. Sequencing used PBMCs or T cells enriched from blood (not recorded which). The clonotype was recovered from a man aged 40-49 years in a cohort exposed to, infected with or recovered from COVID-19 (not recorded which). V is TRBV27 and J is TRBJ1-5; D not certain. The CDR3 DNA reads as TGTGCCAGCAGCTCCGGGCCCCCCAGCGGTAGCAATCAGCCCCAGCATTTT. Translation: CASSSGPPSGSNQPQHF.